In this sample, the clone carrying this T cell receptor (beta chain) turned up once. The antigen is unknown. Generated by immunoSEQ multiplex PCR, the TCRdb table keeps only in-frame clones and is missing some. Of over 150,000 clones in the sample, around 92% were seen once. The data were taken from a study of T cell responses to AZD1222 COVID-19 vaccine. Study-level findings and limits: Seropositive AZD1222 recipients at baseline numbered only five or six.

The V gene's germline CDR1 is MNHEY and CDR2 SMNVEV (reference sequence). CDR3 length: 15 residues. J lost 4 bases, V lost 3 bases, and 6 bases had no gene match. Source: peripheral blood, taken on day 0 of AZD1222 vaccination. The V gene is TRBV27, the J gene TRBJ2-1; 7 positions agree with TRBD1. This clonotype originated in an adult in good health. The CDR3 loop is CASSLGTVIYNEQFF. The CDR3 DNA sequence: TGTGCCAGCAGTTTGGGGACAGTGATATACAATGAGCAGTTCTTC.